This is a list of T cell receptor beta chains from one sample in a study of T cells in Graves' hyperthyroidism and ophthalmopathy. One entry per CDR3 protein, called by TCRdb with MiXCR from the multiplex PCR reads. This table has fewer than 450,000 distinct CDR3 sequences, approximately 18% appearing once. The specimen was blood. These receptors were obtained from a woman aged 30 to 39 with Graves' hyperthyroidism that later progressed to Graves' ophthalmopathy. The CDR3 runs from the conserved cysteine through the conserved F or W. The order of the fields is CDR3 length, V gene, J gene, clone size, D gene, CDR3 protein, CDR3 DNA. The D gene is left open where the match is weak. Rows may omit the clone size; those that give it use once, few, many or a size class.

12	TRBV24-1	TRBJ1-1	many	NA	CATSGHQTEAFF	TGTGCCACCAGTGGACACCAAACTGAAGCTTTCTTT
13	TRBV28	TRBJ1-1	many	TRBD1	CASSTGGDTEAFF	TGTGCCAGCAGTACAGGGGGGGACACTGAAGCTTTCTTT
15	TRBV6-1	TRBJ2-7	NA	NA	CASSKQGIPSGEQYF	TGTGCCAGCAGTAAGCAGGGTATCCCCTCGGGCGAGCAGTACTTC
14	TRBV30	TRBJ1-2	many	TRBD1	CACRRTGGDYGYTF	TGTGCCTGCCGACGGACAGGGGGGGACTATGGCTACACCTTC
13	TRBV6-2/TRBV6-3	TRBJ1-2	many	NA	CASRTNLLYGYTF	TGTGCCAGCAGGACCAACCTGCTCTATGGCTACACCTTC
15	TRBV4-1	TRBJ2-7	few	TRBD1	CASGAPGTGVDEQYF	TGCGCCAGCGGGGCCCCCGGGACAGGGGTCGACGAGCAGTACTTC
15	TRBV5-1	TRBJ1-5	many	TRBD1	CASSLGGGFGQPQHF	TGCGCCAGCAGCTTGGGAGGGGGCTTCGGGCAGCCCCAGCATTTT
15	TRBV7-2	TRBJ2-2	many	TRBD2	CASRVGRLATGELFF	TGTGCCAGCAGAGTCGGAAGACTAGCGACCGGGGAGCTGTTTTTT
16	TRBV10-3	TRBJ2-3	few	TRBD2	CAISGGTSGSPDTQYF	TGTGCCATCAGTGGAGGGACTAGCGGGAGCCCGGATACGCAGTATTTT
13	TRBV20-1	TRBJ2-7	NA	TRBD2	CSATGGRDTEQYF	TGCAGTGCTACCGGGGGGAGGGATACCGAGCAGTACTTC
13	TRBV12-3/TRBV12-4	TRBJ2-5	many	NA	CASGRRYQETQCF	TGTGCCAGCGGTCGACGGTACCAAGAGACCCAGTGCTTC
20	TRBV20-1	TRBJ2-7	few	TRBD2	CSARPKGLAGGPQVLLEQYF	TGCAGTGCTAGACCCAAAGGACTAGCGGGAGGACCTCAAGTACTATTGGAGCAGTACTTC
18	TRBV2	TRBJ1-1	many	NA	CASSEEVNPGSMNTEAFF	TGTGCCAGCAGTGAAGAAGTTAATCCAGGCTCAATGAACACTGAAGCTTTCTTT
14	TRBV10-3	TRBJ2-5	NA	NA	CAISGGRSGGTQYF	TGTGCCATCAGTGGTGGGCGGTCCGGGGGGACCCAGTACTTC
14	TRBV19	TRBJ1-5	few	TRBD1	CASGPQGVSQPQHF	TGTGCCAGTGGTCCACAGGGGGTGAGTCAGCCCCAGCATTTT
16	TRBV30	TRBJ1-5	NA	NA	CAWSPRGGPANQPQHF	TGTGCCTGGAGCCCGAGGGGGGGGCCGGCTAATCAGCCCCAGCATTTT
15	TRBV11-1	TRBJ2-1	many	TRBD1	CASGDRGSSYNEQFF	TGTGCCAGCGGTGACAGGGGATCGTCCTACAATGAGCAGTTCTTC
16	TRBV10-3	TRBJ1-6	many	TRBD1	CAIRPGTASKNSPLHF	TGTGCCATCAGACCCGGGACAGCGAGTAAGAATTCACCCCTCCACTTT
14	TRBV27	TRBJ2-3	many	TRBD1	CATGRQGPPDTQYF	TGTGCCACCGGAAGACAGGGCCCTCCAGATACGCAGTATTTT
16	TRBV5-1	TRBJ2-7	many	NA	CASSLYSGGEPFEQYF	TGCGCCAGCAGCTTGTATTCAGGCGGGGAACCCTTCGAGCAGTACTTC
16	TRBV5-1	TRBJ2-1	many	TRBD1	CASSLAGQGAYNEQFF	TGCGCCAGCAGCTTGGCGGGACAGGGGGCCTACAATGAGCAGTTCTTC
14	TRBV12-3/TRBV12-4	TRBJ1-4	many	TRBD1	CASSSDRVAEKLFF	TGTGCCAGCAGTTCAGACAGGGTTGCCGAAAAACTGTTTTTT
16	TRBV9	TRBJ2-1	few	TRBD2	CASSAPSGNSYNEQFF	TGTGCCAGCAGCGCCCCTAGCGGGAATTCCTACAATGAGCAGTTCTTC
15	TRBV6-2/TRBV6-3	TRBJ1-5	NA	NA	CASSWVRDLFQPQHF	TGTGCCAGCAGCTGGGTTCGGGACCTATTTCAACCCCAGCATTTT
16	TRBV13	TRBJ2-7	many	TRBD1	CASSSTSRTGDYEQYF	TGTGCCAGCAGCTCGACGTCCAGGACAGGGGACTACGAGCAGTACTTC
12	TRBV29-1	TRBJ1-3	few	NA	CSVGQGRNTIYF	TGCAGCGTTGGGCAGGGGAGAAACACCATATATTTT
14	TRBV7-8	TRBJ2-3	few	NA	CASSFYASTDTQYF	TGTGCCAGCAGCTTCTATGCTAGCACAGATACGCAGTATTTT
15	TRBV28	TRBJ2-2	NA	TRBD2	CASSLKRGDTGELFF	TGTGCCAGCAGTCTCAAGCGGGGAGACACCGGGGAGCTGTTTTTT
17	TRBV28	TRBJ2-1	many	TRBD2	CASLSPASGRSYNEQFF	TGTGCCAGCCTCTCCCCCGCTAGCGGGAGATCCTACAATGAGCAGTTCTTC
15	TRBV28	TRBJ2-7	many	TRBD2	CASSRTSGGPYEQYF	TGTGCCAGCAGTCGGACTAGCGGGGGACCATACGAGCAGTACTTC
18	TRBV10-3	TRBJ2-3	NA	TRBD2	CAIRITSGGVGGTDTQYF	TGTGCCATCAGGATCACTAGCGGGGGGGTAGGGGGCACAGATACGCAGTATTTT
17	TRBV20-1	TRBJ2-1	many	NA	CSARDRGQQQNYNEQFF	TGCAGTGCTAGAGATCGAGGTCAACAGCAAAACTACAATGAGCAGTTCTTC
16	TRBV28	TRBJ2-5	many	NA	CASSLYQGSVGETQYF	TGTGCCAGCAGTTTATACCAGGGCTCGGTGGGAGAGACCCAGTACTTC
16	TRBV29-1	TRBJ2-5	NA	TRBD2	CSVEDFFAGGPETQYF	TGCAGCGTTGAAGATTTTTTCGCGGGGGGGCCCGAGACCCAGTACTTC
16	TRBV12-3/TRBV12-4	TRBJ1-1	NA	TRBD1	CASSSWGRDRITEAFF	TGTGCCAGCAGCTCCTGGGGCCGGGACAGGATCACTGAAGCTTTCTTT
13	TRBV10-3	TRBJ2-3	many	NA	CAIGAGATDTQYF	TGTGCCATCGGGGCAGGGGCGACAGATACGCAGTATTTT
16	TRBV11-2	TRBJ2-1	many	TRBD2	CASSLDWASGSNEQFF	TGTGCCAGCAGCTTAGACTGGGCTAGCGGGAGTAATGAGCAGTTCTTC
13	TRBV27	TRBJ1-1	many	NA	CASSLHLNTEAFF	TGTGCCAGCAGTTTACATCTAAATACTGAAGCTTTCTTT
15	TRBV6-1	TRBJ1-6	many	NA	CASSGPGTVNSPLHF	TGTGCCAGCAGTGGCCCCGGGACGGTAAATTCACCCCTCCACTTT
14	TRBV2	TRBJ2-4	many	NA	CASSNGPAKNIQYF	TGTGCCAGCAGTAATGGCCCAGCCAAAAACATTCAGTACTTC
17	TRBV13	TRBJ2-2	many	TRBD2	CASSSEWLAGEHGELFF	TGTGCCAGCAGCTCCGAGTGGCTAGCGGGAGAGCACGGGGAGCTGTTTTTT
17	TRBV5-1	TRBJ2-1	NA	TRBD2	CASSLGFRLADHNEQFF	TGCGCCAGCAGCTTGGGGTTCCGGCTAGCGGACCACAATGAGCAGTTCTTC
15	TRBV6-6	TRBJ2-7	many	TRBD2	CASSYSSSGAYEQYF	TGTGCCAGCAGTTACTCATCTAGCGGGGCGTACGAGCAGTACTTC
15	TRBV12-3/TRBV12-4	TRBJ2-7	many	TRBD2	CASSSTSGGFYEQYF	TGTGCCAGCAGTTCCACTAGCGGGGGTTTCTACGAGCAGTACTTC
16	TRBV12-3/TRBV12-4	TRBJ2-7	many	NA	CASSLSGGTQSYEQYF	TGTGCCAGCAGTTTGAGTGGTGGGACGCAATCCTACGAGCAGTACTTC
13	TRBV29-1	TRBJ2-5	NA	NA	CSVEGTTDETQYF	TGCAGCGTTGAAGGTACAACGGATGAGACCCAGTACTTC
14	TRBV7-9	TRBJ2-7	NA	TRBD1	CASSLLGQGYEQYF	TGTGCCAGCAGCTTACTGGGACAGGGCTACGAGCAGTACTTC
16	TRBV13	TRBJ2-7	few	TRBD1	CASSPLDRRTIYEQYF	TGTGCCAGCAGCCCTTTGGACAGGAGAACAATCTACGAGCAGTACTTC
13	TRBV6-1	TRBJ2-5	many	NA	CASSHGEGKTQYF	TGTGCCAGCAGCCACGGCGAAGGAAAGACCCAGTACTTC
14	TRBV6-1	TRBJ2-7	many	TRBD2	CASSPLAGDYEQYF	TGTGCCAGCAGCCCACTAGCGGGGGACTACGAGCAGTACTTC
16	TRBV28	TRBJ1-1	many	TRBD1	CASSLGRGPKNTEAFF	TGTGCCAGCAGTTTGGGCAGGGGGCCGAAAAACACTGAAGCTTTCTTT
14	TRBV20-1	TRBJ1-4	many	NA	CSASPKATNEKLFF	TGCAGTGCTTCTCCTAAAGCAACTAATGAAAAACTGTTTTTT
14	TRBV25-1	TRBJ2-1	few	NA	CASSLKDGWNEQFF	TGTGCCAGCAGCCTCAAGGATGGCTGGAATGAGCAGTTCTTC
16	TRBV20-1	TRBJ2-2	few	NA	CSARRASVTNTGELFF	TGCAGTGCTAGGCGGGCTAGCGTAACGAACACCGGGGAGCTGTTTTTT
14	TRBV7-2	TRBJ1-2	NA	TRBD1	CASSFYEGAEGYTF	TGTGCCAGCAGCTTCTACGAGGGGGCAGAGGGCTACACCTTC